This entry describes one T cell receptor (beta chain). This sample stems from a study of shared clonotypes between healthy human individuals. In the original analysis: ImmunoSEQ sequences covered only the junction and lacked quality scores; filtering therefore differed. Sequenced by immunoSEQ multiplex PCR; TCRdb stores in-frame clones only, minus some. The DNA gave D and trimming, while V, J and clone size come from that table. Of about 470,000 clones listed, around 75% were seen once; the top ten hold over 10%. Within Nashville, Tennessee resided all donors, each a Caucasian adult. The sequence came from a middle-aged woman in good health. Some clones in this sample may be carry-over from other donors' samples. The sample taken for sequencing was PBMCs.

CDR3 coding DNA: TGCGCCAGCAGTGATTTCGGGAGAGGGGCAGATACGCAGTATTTT. Amino acid sequence: CASSDFGRGADTQYF. The J gene is TRBJ2-3, the V gene TRBV10-2, with D perhaps matching TRBD2 (6 bases). Germline CDR1 reads WSHSY; CDR2 reads SAAADI. V lost 3 bases and J lost 4, with 14 bases in between. The CDR3 runs 15 residues.